The 10 T cell receptor beta chains below all came from one sample that was sequenced in a study of lymphopenia after photon versus proton radiotherapy. The data were produced by immunoSEQ multiplex PCR, yet TCRdb's version contains in-frame clones alone and is incomplete. The sample includes about 160,000 clones, approximately 86% of them seen just once. This sample comprised peripheral blood, obtained from a patient treated with photon-based radiotherapy. Every receptor here comes from a man in his forties or fifties with gastric cancer.

The chain couples TRBV5-1 to TRBJ2-7, with 10 bases aligning to TRBD2. This CDR3 has 17 residues. CDR1 and CDR2 from the germline V gene are SGHRS and YFSETQ. J was trimmed by 0 bases and V by 3 bases; bases with no gene match: 9. CDR3 amino acids: CASSSPGLADHSYEQYF. CDR3 sequence (DNA): TGCGCCAGCAGCTCCCCAGGACTAGCGGATCACTCCTACGAGCAGTACTTC.

V is TRBV6-6 and J is TRBJ1-2; D is possibly TRBD1 (6 bases). The CDR3 is 15 residues long. The V end was cut by 3 bases, the J end by 1 base, with 12 bases between. Germline CDR1 is MNHNY and CDR2 is SVGAGI (reference sequence). This CDR3 reads CASSYSRTDNYGYTF. In DNA form, the CDR3 reads TGTGCCAGCAGTTATTCCCGGACAGATAACTATGGCTACACCTTC.

This clone was seen a single time. The chain carries TRBV18 and TRBJ1-1; D unclear. With 1 base removed from V and 2 bases from J, the gap between germline ends came to 8 bases. The CDR3 is 14 amino acids. Germline values: CDR1 KGHSH, CDR2 LQKENI. The CDR3 coding sequence is TGTGCCAGCTCACCACTCAGGAGTAACACTGAAGCTTTCTTT. As protein: CASSPLRSNTEAFF.

The chain carries TRBV5-1 and TRBJ2-5; 9 nucleotides agree with TRBD2. CDR3 length equals 16 residues. Per the germline V gene, CDR1 is SGHRS and CDR2 is YFSETQ. Trimming removed 0 bases from V and 7 bases from J; junction bases left unmatched: 10. The CDR3 reads CASSLVGLARPGTQYF. In nucleotides, the CDR3 is TGCGCCAGCAGCTTGGTAGGACTAGCGCGACCTGGGACCCAGTACTTC. The complete variable domain, with remaining parts taken from reference TRBV5-1 and TRBJ2-5, reads KAGVTQTPRYLIKTRGQQVTLSCSPISGHRSVSWYQQTPGQGLQFLFEYFSETQRNKGNFPGRFSGRQFSNSRSEMNVSTLELGDSALYLCASSLVGLARPGTQYFGPGTRLLVL.

The V gene is TRBV7-8, the J gene TRBJ1-5, with 10 nucleotides matching TRBD1. CDR1 SGHVS and CDR2 FQNEAQ come from the germline V gene. J lost 6 bases, V lost 1 base, and 6 bases had no gene match. This CDR3 spans 16 amino acids. This chain's CDR3 is CASSLEGTGESQPQHF. The CDR3 nucleotides are TGTGCCAGCAGCTTAGAGGGGACAGGGGAGAGTCAGCCCCAGCATTTT.

The chain uses TRBV7-2 and TRBJ1-1; D is unclear. Germline-derived CDR1 and CDR2 are SGHTA and FQGNSA. Trimming left V 1 base short and J 3 bases short, with 6 bases between. The CDR3 runs 13 residues. The CDR3 here is CASSLEPDTEAFF. CDR3 DNA: TGTGCCAGCAGCTTAGAGCCGGACACTGAAGCTTTCTTT.

The CDR3 DNA follows: TGTGCCAGCAGCTTAAGAGGAGGGGTAGACAATGAGCAGTTCTTC. It encodes CASSLRGGVDNEQFF. This chain connects TRBV7-9 to TRBJ2-1; D is possibly TRBD2 (6 bases). The CDR3 runs to 15 residues. Trimming cost V 2 bases and J 5 bases, with 13 bases left between them. The germline V gene has CDR1 SEHNR and CDR2 FQNEAQ (reference sequence).

The rearrangement uses TRBV2 and TRBJ1-5, with TRBD1 identical over 7 bases. Germline assignment: CDR1 SNHLY and CDR2 FYNNEI. CDR3 length: 13 amino acids. V lost 3 bases, J lost 5 bases, and 1 base stayed unmatched. The CDR3 DNA reads as TGTGCCAGCAGTGACAGGGGGGATCAGCCCCAGCATTTT. It codes for CASSDRGDQPQHF.

This chain uses TRBV30 with TRBJ1-4; D possibly corresponds to TRBD1 (5 bases). Germline CDR1 GTSNPN, CDR2 SVGIG (reference sequence). Trimming removed 1 base from V and 8 bases from J, with 14 bases in between. This CDR3 region has 14 residues. CDR3 in amino acids: CAWSGPGLGEKLFF. CDR3 DNA sequence: TGTGCCTGGAGTGGTCCAGGGCTAGGAGAAAAACTGTTTTTT. Looking up the rest from reference TRBV30 and TRBJ1-4 gives the full variable domain: SQTIHQWPATLVQPVGSPLSLECTVEGTSNPNLYWYRQAAGRGLQLLFYSVGIGQISSEVPQNLSASRPQDRQFILSSKKLLLSDSGFYLCAWSGPGLGEKLFFGSGTQLSVL.

This rearrangement joins TRBV7-2 to TRBJ2-3; TRBD2 agrees at 13 bases. The CDR3 totals 18 residues. Germline V gene sequence: CDR1 SGHTA, CDR2 FQGNSA. The V segment lost 1 base and the J segment 4 bases; nucleotides outside the gene matches: 8. The DNA of the CDR3 is TGTGCCAGCAGCTTAGGATCACTAGCGGGAGGGCCATCAGATACGCAGTATTTT. Translated, it gives CASSLGSLAGGPSDTQYF.